This T cell receptor beta chain was identified in a study of blood T cell repertoires in COVID-19. This CDR3 contains 14 residues. V dropped 3 bases and J dropped 0 bases, with 7 bases sitting between them. Germline loops: CDR1 KGHSH, CDR2 LQKENI. The table came from immunoSEQ multiplex PCR; TCRdb's copy has only in-frame clones and leaves some out. The sample records roughly 180,000 clones, 80% to 90% being singletons. This receptor was taken from a middle-aged man who had recovered from COVID-19. Material: peripheral blood. The rearrangement joins TRBV18 to TRBJ2-3; the D gene is possibly TRBD1 (5 bases). The CDR3 DNA is TGTGCCAGCTCACCGTCAGGGAGCACAGATACGCAGTATTTT. Amino acid sequence: CASSPSGSTDTQYF.